This TCR beta chain was obtained from a study of identical twins. CDR3 length: 14 residues. The V gene end was trimmed by 5 bases and the J gene end by 0 bases; junction bases not matched to a gene: 3. CDR1 is SGHNT, CDR2 YENEEA, per germline. TCRdb re-analysed the 5' RACE reads in MiXCR, keeping a single row per CDR3 protein. This table has 450,000 or so distinct CDR3 sequences, 14% appearing once. Whole-study findings and limits: Invariant populations such as MAIT and iNKT cells could partly muddle zero-insertion analyses.

This clonotype was recorded a few times. As yet, its antigen is unknown. These data also formed part of another study, on yellow fever vaccine responses in identical twins. That source adds: Reportedly, twins' vaccine T cell responses looked partly convergent and partly personalized.

The chain couples TRBV11-3 to TRBJ2-7, with 8 bases matching TRBD1. The TCR originated in a woman aged 18-29 years in good health. The sequencing sample was made of CD4+ T cells sorted from blood. CDR3 protein: CASSPQGVSYEQYF. The CDR3 bases are TGTGCCAGCAGCCCACAGGGGGTCTCCTACGAGCAGTACTTC.